These 26 T cell receptor beta chains were all obtained from the same sample, sequenced in a study of T-cell reconstitution after alpha-beta-depleted transplantation in children (TCRdb year 2016). Libraries came from PCR. Sequencing used an Illumina HiSeq 2500. To normalize quantification of the TCRbeta repertoire, the TCR libraries were built with molecular barcoding that relied on unique molecular identifiers. Using fastp at Q25 and MiXCR, TCRdb reprocessed the public reads and kept productive beta chains. One record per CDR3 amino acid sequence lists the most common genes and DNA. Across this sample there are some 590,000 distinct CDR3 sequences, with roughly a tenth seen only once. The ten largest account for less than 5% of the sample. This specimen was PBMCs from the stem cell graft donor, taken from the stem cell graft. Every receptor here comes from a human donor who donated a stem cell graft to a child with acute myeloid leukemia.

This clonotype has ten or more counts. This chain uses TRBV29-1 with TRBJ2-7; D not resolved. The CDR3 contains 14 residues. Germline V lookup: CDR1 SQVTM, CDR2 ANQGSEA. The ends were cut back, 5 bases at V and 3 bases at J, with 17 bases in the middle. This CDR3 is CSVQGDSKFYEQYF. CDR3 coding DNA: TGCAGCGTTCAAGGCGATTCTAAGTTCTACGAGCAGTACTTC.

In its sample, this clonotype was seen a few times. The J gene is TRBJ2-5, the V gene TRBV6-1, with D perhaps matching TRBD1 or TRBD2 (6 bases each). The CDR3 has 15 amino acids. The ends were cut back, 4 bases at V and 5 bases at J, with 17 bases in the middle. Germline lookup yields CDR1 MNHNS and CDR2 SASEGT. Written as DNA, the CDR3 is TGTGCCAGCAGTGGGCGGGACATCTACGCGGAGACCCAGTACTTC. Translated, it gives CASSGRDIYAETQYF.

This clonotype was counted between two and nine times. The chain couples TRBV6-1 to TRBJ1-5, with TRBD1 matching over 9 bases. Germline loops: CDR1 MNHNS, CDR2 SASEGT. This CDR3 contains 17 residues. V lost 5 bases to trimming and J lost 2 bases; unmatched junction nucleotides: 10. This CDR3 reads CASSRTGASGRNQPQHF. CDR3 sequence (DNA): TGTGCCAGCAGTCGGACAGGGGCCTCGGGGCGCAATCAGCCCCAGCATTTT.

The CDR3 nucleotides are TGCAGTCAACCCGGGACTACCGACTACGAGCAGTACTTC. Its translation is CSQPGTTDYEQYF. This rearrangement joins TRBV20-1 to TRBJ2-7; 7 nucleotides match TRBD2. CDR1 is DFQATT and CDR2 is SNEGSKA in the germline V gene (reference sequence). There are 13 residues in the CDR3. The V segment lost 8 bases and the J segment 3 bases; nucleotides outside the gene matches: 10.

The rearrangement links TRBV20-1 to TRBJ2-7; D is unresolved. Trimming stripped 6 bases from V and 5 bases from J, with 17 bases between. This CDR3 spans 13 amino acids. Germline CDR1 DFQATT, CDR2 SNEGSKA (reference sequence). This chain's CDR3 is CSATGSPDHEQYF. CDR3 nucleotides: TGCAGTGCCACTGGGTCTCCAGACCACGAGCAGTACTTC.

This clonotype was detected many times. This sequence joins TRBV10-3 and TRBJ2-2; 13 nucleotides align to TRBD2. The V segment lost 2 bases and the J segment 4 bases; nucleotides outside the gene matches: 7. Germline V gives CDR1 ENHRY, CDR2 SYGVKD. This CDR3 is built from 18 residues. The CDR3 nucleotides are TGTGCCATCAGTGAGACACTACGACTAGCGGGAGGCACCGGGGAGCTGTTTTTT. It is translated as CAISETLRLAGGTGELFF.

This clonotype has at least ten counts. This chain uses TRBV29-1 with TRBJ2-5; D ambiguous. In germline, CDR1 is SQVTM, CDR2 ANQGSEA. The length of the CDR3 is 14 residues. The V end lost 5 bases, the J end lost 1 base, and 14 bases lay between the germline ends. For the CDR3, the DNA is TGCAGCGTTTGCTATGGGCTCCCCCAAGAGACCCAGTACTTC. This sequence encodes CSVCYGLPQETQYF.

This clonotype was found a few times. The V gene is TRBV7-8, the J gene TRBJ2-3, with D hard to call. The CDR3 has 15 residues. CDR1 is SGHVS and CDR2 is FQNEAQ in the germline V gene. Trimming stripped 5 bases from V and 6 bases from J, with 18 bases between. The CDR3 here is CASSPFAKGPDTQYF. The CDR3 DNA is TGTGCCAGCAGCCCTTTCGCAAAGGGCCCCGATACGCAGTATTTT. The variable domain in full, with the rest retrieved from reference TRBV7-8 and TRBJ2-3, is GAGVSQSPRYKVAKRGQDVALRCDPISGHVSLFWYQQALGQGPEFLTYFQNEAQLDKSGLPSDRFFAERPEGSVSTLKIQRTQQEDSAVYLCASSPFAKGPDTQYFGPGTRLTVL.

The chain joins TRBV20-1 to TRBJ2-3; 9 positions match TRBD2. This CDR3 comprises 16 residues. After removal of 3 bases from V and 2 bases from J, the junction contained 9 bases not matched to a gene. Germline V gene lookup returns CDR1 DFQATT and CDR2 SNEGSKA (reference sequence). The CDR3 sequence is CSASAGGCYNTDTQYF. The DNA of the CDR3 is TGCAGTGCTAGTGCGGGAGGGTGCTACAACACAGATACGCAGTATTTT.

This clonotype showed up just a few times. The J gene is TRBJ2-2, the V gene TRBV6-6; no definite D call. Per germline, CDR1 MNHNY and CDR2 SVGAGI (reference sequence). Between the trimmed V and J ends, which lost 5 bases and 7 bases, there was a span of 11 bases. This CDR3 has 13 amino acids. The CDR3: CASSPDLIGELFF. In nucleotides, the CDR3 is TGTGCCAGCAGTCCCGACTTAATCGGGGAGCTGTTTTTT.

This clonotype appeared many times. The V call is TRBV20-1, the J call TRBJ1-1, with TRBD1 matching 7 bases. The germline V gene has CDR1 DFQATT and CDR2 SNEGSKA (reference sequence). The V gene end was trimmed by 2 bases and the J gene end by 11 bases; junction bases not matched to a gene: 17. This CDR3 is built from 15 residues. CDR3 region: CSARPRDRGQMRAFF. DNA of the CDR3: TGCAGTGCTAGACCCCGGGACAGAGGGCAAATGAGGGCTTTCTTT.

The rearrangement links TRBV20-1 to TRBJ2-3; 10 positions match TRBD2. The length of the CDR3 is 14 residues. The germline V gene has CDR1 DFQATT and CDR2 SNEGSKA (reference sequence). V lost 5 bases to trimming and J lost 3 bases; unmatched junction nucleotides: 5. CDR3 sequence: CSASQREGTDTQYF. The DNA of the CDR3 is TGCAGTGCTTCGCAGCGGGAGGGGACAGATACGCAGTATTTT.

This clonotype was found a few times. The chain carries TRBV6-4 and TRBJ2-2; the match to TRBD2 covers 9 bases. The germline CDR1 and CDR2 sequences are MRHNA and SNTAGT. The V and J ends lost 0 bases and 4 bases, in that order; junction bases with no gene match: 3. The length of the CDR3 is 16 residues. This chain's CDR3 is CASSDSKAGGTGELFF. The CDR3 DNA is TGTGCCAGCAGTGACTCGAAAGCGGGAGGCACCGGGGAGCTGTTTTTT.

This clonotype was counted at least ten times. The chain has TRBV20-1 and TRBJ2-7; D is undetermined. V shed 6 bases and J shed 0 bases, with 9 bases lying between them. The germline V gene has CDR1 DFQATT and CDR2 SNEGSKA (reference sequence). The CDR3 has 12 residues. The CDR3: CSAEAPSYEQYF. The CDR3 region has the DNA TGCAGTGCCGAAGCGCCCTCCTACGAGCAGTACTTC.

V gene TRBV10-3 combines with J gene TRBJ1-1; D is possibly TRBD1 (5 bases). Trimming took 6 bases from V and 1 from J, leaving 21 bases between them. CDR1 is ENHRY and CDR2 is SYGVKD in the germline V gene. The CDR3 consists of 17 residues. CDR3 DNA: TGTGCCATCAGACCTAACAGTTTAAGGGACGGGAACACTGAAGCTTTCTTT. It specifies CAIRPNSLRDGNTEAFF.

The sample holds many counts of this clonotype. The chain uses TRBV28 and TRBJ2-7, with 10 bases identical to TRBD2. Germline V CDR1 and CDR2: MDHEN, SYDVKM. This CDR3 contains 16 residues. Trimming removed 5 bases from V and 3 bases from J; junction bases left unmatched: 10. CDR3: CASSLTAGGLNYEQYF. DNA for the CDR3: TGTGCCAGCAGTCTAACAGCGGGAGGGTTGAACTACGAGCAGTACTTC.

This clonotype showed up many times. The CDR3 DNA reads TGCAGTGCTGGGACGGCCGTCAGGGGCACTGAAGCTTTCTTT. Translated: CSAGTAVRGTEAFF. The chain employs TRBV20-1 and TRBJ1-1; TRBD1 is a possible D gene (6 bases). The CDR3 is 14 residues long. V shed 5 bases and J shed 4 bases, with 17 bases lying between them. CDR1 DFQATT and CDR2 SNEGSKA come from the germline V gene (reference sequence).

This chain links TRBV5-1 with TRBJ2-2, with D perhaps given as TRBD1 or TRBD2 (5 bases each). V gave up 4 bases and J gave up 4 bases, with 11 bases separating them. CDR1 is SGHRS and CDR2 is YFSETQ in the germline V gene. This CDR3 comprises 14 residues. The CDR3 nucleotides read TGCGCCAGCAGCCCTGGGACGCTCACCGGGGAGCTGTTTTTT. Its protein product is CASSPGTLTGELFF. Full variable domain (remainder filled in from reference TRBV5-1 and TRBJ2-2): KAGVTQTPRYLIKTRGQQVTLSCSPISGHRSVSWYQQTPGQGLQFLFEYFSETQRNKGNFPGRFSGRQFSNSRSEMNVSTLELGDSALYLCASSPGTLTGELFFGEGSRLTVL.

This clonotype was picked up a small number of times. This chain links TRBV5-1 with TRBJ2-1; 10 bases align to TRBD2. This CDR3 region has 17 residues. Germline V gives CDR1 SGHRS, CDR2 YFSETQ. With V trimmed by 2 bases and J by 6 bases, 11 bases remained unmatched. CDR3 sequence reads: CASSFGSLAGVINEQFF. The CDR3 nucleotides are TGCGCCAGCAGCTTCGGATCCCTAGCGGGAGTGATCAATGAGCAGTTCTTC.

Only a few counts were recorded for this clonotype. This chain links TRBV20-1 with TRBJ2-7; maybe TRBD1 (6 bases). The CDR3 sequence is 14 residues long. Germline assignment: CDR1 DFQATT and CDR2 SNEGSKA (reference sequence). Trimming took 0 bases from V and 3 from J, leaving 12 bases between them. As DNA, the CDR3 is TGCAGTGCTAGAGATCCCAGGGGCGTCTACGAGCAGTACTTC. Translation: CSARDPRGVYEQYF.

The chain uses TRBV20-1 and TRBJ2-1; 15 bases fit TRBD2. J lost 8 bases, V lost 4 bases, and 9 bases had no gene match. The CDR3 contains 16 residues. The germline CDR1 and CDR2 sequences are DFQATT and SNEGSKA (reference sequence). As DNA, the CDR3 is TGCAGTGCTACCGGACTAGCGGGAGGGTTGTGGGATGAGCAGTTCTTC. Residues: CSATGLAGGLWDEQFF.

This clonotype has more than one count but fewer than ten. This chain uses TRBV19 with TRBJ2-7; 7 positions agree with TRBD1. The CDR3 loop spans 15 amino acids. Germline lookup yields CDR1 LNHDA and CDR2 SQIVND (reference sequence). With V trimmed by 4 bases and J by 2 bases, 8 bases remained unmatched. The CDR3 sequence: CASSKPTGTAYEQYF. The CDR3 DNA follows: TGTGCCAGTAGTAAGCCGACCGGGACAGCCTACGAGCAGTACTTC. The full variable domain, its missing parts supplied by reference TRBV19 and TRBJ2-7, is DGGITQSPKYLFRKEGQNVTLSCEQNLNHDAMYWYRQDPGQGLRLIYYSQIVNDFQKGDIAEGYSVSREKKESFPLTVTSAQKNPTAFYLCASSKPTGTAYEQYFGPGTRLTVT.

A remark on this clonotype: A read error may be the cause here, since a much bigger clone is one base away. The chain combines TRBV10-3 with TRBJ2-1, with TRBD1 identical over 9 bases. The CDR3 is 15 amino acids. The ends lost 5 bases at V and 4 bases at J; junction bases unmatched: 6. Germline V gene sequence: CDR1 ENHRY, CDR2 SYGVKD. CDR3 sequence reads: CAISKTGTGYNEQFF. The CDR3 DNA is TGTGCCATCAGTAAGACCGGGACAGGGTACAATGAGCAGTTCTTC.

This clonotype has at least ten counts. The rearrangement links TRBV21-1 to TRBJ2-1; TRBD2 was called by the table and not checked on the DNA. TRBV21-1 is marked as a pseudogene. The CDR3 covers 16 residues. The chain's CDR3 is CASTYRPSGNSNEQFF. The CDR3 bases are TGTGCCAGCACCTACCGTCCTAGCGGGAACTCCAATGAGCAGTTCTTC.

This clonotype has only a few counts. The gene calls are TRBV7-2 and TRBJ2-5; TRBD1 is a possible D gene (5 bases). Trimming pared 5 bases from V and 0 bases from J, leaving 13 bases between. The CDR3 has 15 amino acids. Germline V gives CDR1 SGHTA, CDR2 FQGNSA. CDR3 sequence: CASSTLGLYQETQYF. CDR3 DNA: TGTGCCAGCAGCACCCTGGGGCTCTACCAAGAGACCCAGTACTTC.

This clonotype was seen repeatedly, ten times or more. This sequence joins TRBV3-1 and TRBJ2-2, with 7 nucleotides matching TRBD2. This CDR3 comprises 16 residues. Germline CDR1 LGHDT, CDR2 YNNKEL (reference sequence). V lost 4 bases, J lost 1 base, and 6 bases stayed unmatched. CDR3: CASSPRPSGNTGELFF. The CDR3 coding sequence is TGTGCCAGCAGCCCGAGGCCTAGCGGGAACACCGGGGAGCTGTTTTTT.